The T cell receptor (beta chain) under discussion was sequenced for a study of identical twins. Among all donors, each was a healthy Caucasian. Study-wide results and caveats: In beta out-of-frame sequences, the excess sharing between twins was weaker. There was an excess of low generation probability in the out-of-frame alpha sequences that twins shared.

Concerning this clonotype: Antigen unknown.

TCRdb re-called the 5' RACE reads through MiXCR, storing one row per CDR3 protein. Counted here are under 250,000 distinct CDR3 sequences, about 13% occurring once; the ten biggest clones make up 3.5% to 5%. The sample was also reused in another study, on yellow fever vaccine responses in identical twins.

Material for sequencing was memory (CD45RO+) T cells sorted from blood. The clonotype was recovered from a woman under 30 in good health.

Here the CDR3 DNA reads TGTGCCAGCAGCTGGGTCACCGGGGAGCTGTTTTTT. Its protein is CASSWVTGELFF. V usage is TRBV12-3 or TRBV12-4 and J usage is TRBJ2-2, with unresolved D. Trimming cost V 6 bases and J 4 bases, with 6 bases left between them. CDR3 size: 12 residues.